Following are 13 T cell receptor beta chains from one sample sequenced in a study of T-cell memory formation after mild COVID-19. MiXCR was run by TCRdb on the 5' RACE reads, yielding one entry per CDR3 protein. The data hold 100,000 to 130,000 distinct CDR3 sequences, with around 14% observed a single time. The sample taken for sequencing was PBMCs or a T cell subset sorted from them (not recorded which). These receptors came from a man younger than 30 who had mild COVID-19 (a few samples of this study predate the infection). Cell type and time point are not known.

The chain employs TRBV11-2 and TRBJ2-5; D might be TRBD2 (6 bases). Germline CDR1 SGHAT, CDR2 FQNNGV. The length of the CDR3 is 16 residues. The V gene lost 5 bases and the J gene lost 5 bases, with 21 bases spanning the gap. CDR3 protein: CASSPAGSLSGETQYF. CDR3 in DNA: TGTGCCAGCAGCCCGGCCGGGAGTCTGTCGGGGGAGACCCAGTACTTC.

This chain joins TRBV19 and TRBJ2-1, with TRBD2 identical over 13 bases. CDR1 LNHDA and CDR2 SQIVND come from the germline V gene (reference sequence). The CDR3 contains 15 residues. With 5 bases clipped from V and 9 bases from J, the junction kept 7 bases outside the gene matches. CDR3 sequence: CASSLTSGGAGEQFF. CDR3 nucleotide sequence: TGTGCCAGTAGTCTCACTAGCGGGGGGGCTGGTGAGCAGTTCTTC.

This clonotype showed up just a few times. V and J are TRBV6-5 and TRBJ2-1, with TRBD1 matching over 8 bases. Germline V gene lookup returns CDR1 MNHEY and CDR2 SVGAGI. The CDR3 contains 14 residues. V lost 6 bases, J lost 3 bases, and 4 bases stayed unmatched. This CDR3 is CASSHGTGYNEQFF. CDR3 coding DNA: TGTGCCAGCAGCCACGGGACAGGCTACAATGAGCAGTTCTTC.

The genes are TRBV6-5 and TRBJ1-1; D is unclear. CDR1 and CDR2 (germline): MNHEY, SVGAGI. Trimming shortened V by 0 bases and J by 0 bases, and 11 bases separated the two germline ends. The CDR3 length is 16 residues. The CDR3 nucleotides read TGTGCCAGCAGTTACTCGGGTGGACCTATGAACACTGAAGCTTTCTTT. As protein: CASSYSGGPMNTEAFF.

This clonotype was picked up a small number of times. CDR3 nucleotides: TGTGCCAGGGGGTTAGCTGGTCGGATCTACGAGCAGTACTTC. This codes for CARGLAGRIYEQYF. The chain recombines TRBV12-3 or TRBV12-4 with TRBJ2-7; D remains ambiguous. This CDR3 contains 14 residues. V lost 9 bases, J lost 3 bases, and 18 bases lay in between.

This chain connects TRBV27 to TRBJ2-6; the D is unclear. There are 16 residues in the CDR3. Germline-derived CDR1 and CDR2 are MNHEY and SMNVEV (reference sequence). Trimming took 8 bases from V and 1 from J, leaving 15 bases between them. DNA for the CDR3: TGTGCCAGCGGGCCCCTTGAATCTTCTGGGGCCAACGTCCTGACTTTC. It yields the protein CASGPLESSGANVLTF.

The chain joins TRBV7-9 to TRBJ2-2, with TRBD1 as a possible D gene (6 bases). V lost 5 bases and J lost 7, with 14 bases in between. Looked up from germline, CDR1 is SEHNR and CDR2 is FQNEAQ (reference sequence). The CDR3 runs 14 residues. As DNA, the CDR3 is TGTGCCAGCAGCCTTACAGGGCAGTACGGGGAGCTGTTTTTT. The encoded protein is CASSLTGQYGELFF.

This clonotype has at least ten counts. The V call is TRBV20-1, the J call TRBJ2-7; unclear D gene. This CDR3 spans 14 amino acids. Trimming stripped 2 bases from V and 0 bases from J, with 11 bases between. Per the germline V gene, CDR1 is DFQATT and CDR2 is SNEGSKA (reference sequence). The CDR3 spells CSARNTISSYEQYF. The DNA for the CDR3 is TGCAGTGCTAGAAATACCATAAGCTCCTACGAGCAGTACTTC.

The chain recombines TRBV5-1 with TRBJ2-1; TRBD2 agrees at 12 bases. The CDR3 totals 16 residues. Germline CDR1 reads SGHRS; CDR2 reads YFSETQ. With 1 base clipped from V and 7 bases from J, the junction kept 6 bases outside the gene matches. The CDR3 spells CASSLTLAGGINEQFF. CDR3 nucleotide sequence: TGCGCCAGCAGCTTGACACTAGCGGGGGGAATTAATGAGCAGTTCTTC.

The chain links TRBV4-1 to TRBJ1-5; no reliable D call. The V end lost 2 bases, the J end lost 10 bases, and 12 bases lay between the germline ends. Germline CDR1 and CDR2: MGHRA and YSYEKL. There are 13 residues in the CDR3. The CDR3 DNA reads TGCGCCAGCAGCCAATTGGCTGGGATACCCCAGCATTTT. It codes for CASSQLAGIPQHF.

This clonotype was counted at least ten times. The V gene is TRBV5-1, the J gene TRBJ2-7, with D hard to call. The CDR3 extends over 16 amino acids. Trimming pared 0 bases from V and 2 bases from J, leaving 15 bases between. Germline CDR1 reads SGHRS; CDR2 reads YFSETQ. The CDR3 DNA is TGCGCCAGCAGCTTGGTCCCGGACCAGACTCCCTACGAGCAGTACTTC. As protein: CASSLVPDQTPYEQYF.

In this sample, this clonotype turned up a few times. The chain joins TRBV12-3 or TRBV12-4 to TRBJ1-1; perhaps TRBD1 as D (5 bases). The CDR3 covers 14 residues. V was pared by 3 bases and J by 0 bases, with 8 bases between. CDR3 protein: CASSFGTVNTEAFF. The DNA of the CDR3 is TGTGCCAGCAGTTTTGGGACGGTGAACACTGAAGCTTTCTTT.

The rearrangement uses TRBV28 and TRBJ1-5; 7 bases line up with TRBD1. Germline-derived CDR1 and CDR2 are MDHEN and SYDVKM. This CDR3 has 17 amino acids. The trim removed 3 bases at V and 0 bases at J, leaving 8 bases unmatched. CDR3 sequence reads: CASSFGQAAVSNQPQHF. The CDR3, as DNA: TGTGCCAGCAGTTTCGGACAGGCGGCAGTTAGCAATCAGCCCCAGCATTTT.